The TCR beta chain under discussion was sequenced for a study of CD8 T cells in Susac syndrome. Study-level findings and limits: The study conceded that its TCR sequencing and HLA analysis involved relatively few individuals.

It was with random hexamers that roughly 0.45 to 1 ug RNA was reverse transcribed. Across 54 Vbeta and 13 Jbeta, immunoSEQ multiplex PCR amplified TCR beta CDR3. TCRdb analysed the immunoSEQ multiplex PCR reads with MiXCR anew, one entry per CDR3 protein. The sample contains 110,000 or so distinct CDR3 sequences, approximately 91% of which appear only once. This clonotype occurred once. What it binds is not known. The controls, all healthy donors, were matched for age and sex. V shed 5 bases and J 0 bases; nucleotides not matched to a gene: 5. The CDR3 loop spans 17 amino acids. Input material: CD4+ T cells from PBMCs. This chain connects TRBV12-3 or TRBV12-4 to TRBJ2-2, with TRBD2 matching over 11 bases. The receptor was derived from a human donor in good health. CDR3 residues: CASSRRTSGPNTGELFF. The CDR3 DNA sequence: TGTGCCAGCAGTCGTAGGACTAGCGGGCCGAACACCGGGGAGCTGTTTTTT.